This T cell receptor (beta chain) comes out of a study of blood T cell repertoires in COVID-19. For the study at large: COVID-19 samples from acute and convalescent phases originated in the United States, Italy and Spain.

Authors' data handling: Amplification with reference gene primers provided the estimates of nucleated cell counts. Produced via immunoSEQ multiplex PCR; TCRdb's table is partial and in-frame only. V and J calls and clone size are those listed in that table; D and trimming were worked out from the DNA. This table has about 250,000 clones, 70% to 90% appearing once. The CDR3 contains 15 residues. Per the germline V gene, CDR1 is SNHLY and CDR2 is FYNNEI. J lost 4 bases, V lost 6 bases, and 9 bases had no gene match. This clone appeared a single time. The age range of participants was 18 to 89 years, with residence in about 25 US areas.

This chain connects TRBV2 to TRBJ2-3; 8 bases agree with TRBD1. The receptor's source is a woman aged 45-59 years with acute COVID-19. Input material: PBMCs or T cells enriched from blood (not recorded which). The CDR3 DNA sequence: TGTGCCAGCAGCGGACAGGGAGGATTTGCAGATACGCAGTATTTT. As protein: CASSGQGGFADTQYF.